Sequencing of this T cell receptor beta chain was carried out in a study of Ad26.COV2.S vaccination and SARS-CoV-2 variants. The treatment was: around 19 received Ad26.COV2.S at low or high dose, single or two shots; five or six received placebo; per-sample allocation not given. The study sampled participants on day 63 after the first vaccine or placebo injection. Clones were read by immunoSEQ multiplex PCR, and TCRdb kept only the in-frame ones, dropping some. The data hold about 460,000 clones, with about 88% observed a single time. Source: peripheral blood, taken in a trial of Ad26.COV2.S vaccine versus placebo. This receptor was obtained from a person between 18 and 65 years old who received the Ad26.COV2.S COVID-19 vaccine or a placebo.

CDR3 coding DNA: TGTGCCAGCAGCCTTACTAGCGGGGGGACCTACGAGCAGTACTTC. Its translation: CASSLTSGGTYEQYF. This chain links TRBV2 with TRBJ2-7, with TRBD2 identical over 12 bases. V was pared by 6 bases and J by 2 bases, with 5 bases of the junction left unmatched. This CDR3 comprises 15 residues. Germline CDR1 reads SNHLY; CDR2 reads FYNNEI.